These 15 T cell receptor beta chains came from one sample sequenced in a study of T cell changes during pregnancy in multiple sclerosis (dated by TCRdb to the late 2010s). The method was the immunoSEQ multiplex PCR assay. TCRdb obtained this table from immuneACCESS and retained in-frame rearrangements with V and J assigned. These tables miss some clones; where compared with another copy, unresolved V genes account for less than half of the shortfall, and the remainder is unexplained. The table for this sample lists 35,000 to 40,000 clones; roughly nine tenths of them were counted only once. The top ten clonotypes cover around 0.73% of the sample. The material sequenced was CD4+ T cells from peripheral blood mononuclear cells, taken in the third trimester of pregnancy. Every receptor here comes from a female donor with multiple sclerosis, enrolled in a pregnancy study.

This sequence joins TRBV15 and TRBJ1-4; 7 nucleotides agree with TRBD1. J gave up 4 bases and V 0 bases, and 8 bases lay outside the gene matches. Germline CDR1 LNHNV, CDR2 YYDKDF (reference sequence). This CDR3 contains 17 residues. Written as DNA, the CDR3 is TGTGCCACCAGCAGAGATATAAGGGGGCAAAGTAATGAAAAACTGTTTTTT. Amino acids: CATSRDIRGQSNEKLFF.

The chain couples TRBV18 to TRBJ2-4; D ambiguous. This CDR3 has 15 amino acids. The germline CDR1 and CDR2 sequences are KGHSH and LQKENI. Trimming stripped 3 bases from V and 0 bases from J, with 9 bases between. The DNA of the CDR3 is TGTGCCAGCTCACCCGCTCTACTAGCCAAAAACATTCAGTACTTC. Its translation: CASSPALLAKNIQYF.

The chain recombines TRBV5-1 with TRBJ2-3; TRBD2 matches 8 bases. Germline CDR1 and CDR2: SGHRS and YFSETQ. Trimming removed 7 bases from V and 4 bases from J; junction bases left unmatched: 11. The CDR3 loop spans 15 amino acids. CDR3 nucleotides: TGCGCCAGCCGGGCCGGGACTAGTGTCTCAGATACGCAGTATTTT. Its translation: CASRAGTSVSDTQYF. Using reference TRBV5-1 and TRBJ2-3 for the parts outside the CDR3, the full variable domain is KAGVTQTPRYLIKTRGQQVTLSCSPISGHRSVSWYQQTPGQGLQFLFEYFSETQRNKGNFPGRFSGRQFSNSRSEMNVSTLELGDSALYLCASRAGTSVSDTQYFGPGTRLTVL.

The rearrangement uses TRBV27 and TRBJ1-4; tentatively, D is TRBD1 (6 bases). The CDR3 loop spans 14 amino acids. V was shortened by 2 bases and J by 7 bases, with 11 bases between the two germline ends. Germline loops: CDR1 MNHEY, CDR2 SMNVEV (reference sequence). In DNA, the CDR3 is TGTGCCAGCAGTTTAGGGGGCGCGGGTGAAAAACTGTTTTTT. It is translated as CASSLGGAGEKLFF.

V usage is TRBV7-2 and J usage is TRBJ2-1, with TRBD2 matching 9 bases. Germline CDR1 reads SGHTA; CDR2 reads FQGNSA. The CDR3 loop spans 15 amino acids. The ends lost 3 bases at V and 7 bases at J; junction bases unmatched: 7. The CDR3 region has the DNA TGTGCCAGCAGCTTTGCGGGAGGGCCTTTGAATGAGCAGTTCTTC. This translates into CASSFAGGPLNEQFF.

This chain connects TRBV5-4 to TRBJ1-1, with D uncertain. The CDR3 is made up of 14 amino acids. CDR1 and CDR2 (germline): SGHNT, YYREEE (reference sequence). The ends were cut back, 2 bases at V and 0 bases at J, with 8 bases in the middle. This CDR3 is CASSFIPLNTEAFF. The CDR3 DNA is TGTGCCAGCAGCTTTATTCCTTTGAACACTGAAGCTTTCTTT.

The chain joins TRBV6-5 to TRBJ1-1; a weak D match, TRBD1 (6 bases). Germline lookup yields CDR1 MNHEY and CDR2 SVGAGI. The CDR3 is 16 residues long. V lost 0 bases and J 5 bases, leaving 16 bases between the germline ends. The chain's CDR3 is CASSYSTGRGGTEAFF. The CDR3 coding sequence is TGTGCCAGCAGTTACTCGACGGGCAGGGGAGGGACTGAAGCTTTCTTT.

The chain is built from TRBV9 and TRBJ1-4; 7 nucleotides align to TRBD1. CDR1 SGDLS and CDR2 YYNGEE come from the germline V gene. This CDR3 comprises 15 residues. Trimming removed 4 bases from V and 6 bases from J; junction bases left unmatched: 9. This CDR3 is CASSKRQGFDEKLFF. CDR3 DNA: TGTGCCAGCAGCAAACGACAGGGTTTCGATGAAAAACTGTTTTTT. Combining the CDR3 with reference TRBV9 and TRBJ1-4 gives the whole variable domain DSGVTQTPKHLITATGQRVTLRCSPRSGDLSVYWYQQSLDQGLQFLIQYYNGEERAKGNILERFSAQQFPDLHSELNLSSLELGDSALYFCASSKRQGFDEKLFFGSGTQLSVL.

The chain joins TRBV6-1 to TRBJ1-5; D ambiguous. Trimming shortened V by 0 bases and J by 6 bases, and 6 bases separated the two germline ends. There are 13 residues in the CDR3. The germline gives CDR1 MNHNS, CDR2 SASEGT. For the CDR3, the DNA is TGTGCCAGCAGTGAAGCATCAGGTCAGCCCCAGCATTTT. Amino acids: CASSEASGQPQHF.

V usage is TRBV30 and J usage is TRBJ1-4, with D hard to call. With 7 bases removed from V and 5 bases from J, the gap between germline ends came to 8 bases. Looked up from germline, CDR1 is GTSNPN and CDR2 is SVGIG (reference sequence). The CDR3 runs 11 residues. For the CDR3, the DNA is TGTGCCTTACAACCGAATGAAAAACTGTTTTTT. Its protein is CALQPNEKLFF. Based on the CDR3 plus reference TRBV30 and TRBJ1-4, the full variable domain is SQTIHQWPATLVQPVGSPLSLECTVEGTSNPNLYWYRQAAGRGLQLLFYSVGIGQISSEVPQNLSASRPQDRQFILSSKKLLLSDSGFYLCALQPNEKLFFGSGTQLSVL.

The chain links TRBV19 to TRBJ1-1; possibly TRBD1 for D (6 bases). This CDR3 contains 13 residues. Trimming stripped 2 bases from V and 3 bases from J, with 7 bases between. Germline CDR1 and CDR2: LNHDA and SQIVND (reference sequence). CDR3 sequence: CASSIRQDTEAFF. The CDR3 region has the DNA TGTGCCAGTAGTATAAGACAGGACACTGAAGCTTTCTTT.

The chain joins TRBV7-8 to TRBJ2-1; the D gene is possibly TRBD1 (6 bases). The V gene lost 1 base and the J gene lost 6 bases, with 22 bases spanning the gap. CDR3 size: 18 residues. Germline loops: CDR1 SGHVS, CDR2 FQNEAQ. In DNA form, the CDR3 reads TGTGCCAGCAGCTTAGATTGGGGGCGGGCCATAACGACCAATGAGCAGTTCTTC. Residues: CASSLDWGRAITTNEQFF. The variable domain in full, with the rest retrieved from reference TRBV7-8 and TRBJ2-1, is GAGVSQSPRYKVAKRGQDVALRCDPISGHVSLFWYQQALGQGPEFLTYFQNEAQLDKSGLPSDRFFAERPEGSVSTLKIQRTQQEDSAVYLCASSLDWGRAITTNEQFFGPGTRLTVL.

The chain links TRBV9 to TRBJ2-1, with 7 nucleotides matching TRBD2. The CDR3 totals 15 residues. Germline V gene sequence: CDR1 SGDLS, CDR2 YYNGEE. V was pared by 0 bases and J by 4 bases, with 4 bases of the junction left unmatched. Written as DNA, the CDR3 is TGTGCCAGCAGCGTAGATAATAGCGGGTACAATGAGCAGTTCTTC. This sequence encodes CASSVDNSGYNEQFF.

A single count supports this clone. The genes are TRBV10-2 and TRBJ1-1; D may be TRBD1 (5 bases). This CDR3 has 12 amino acids. Trimming removed 2 bases from V and 11 bases from J, with 12 bases in between. Per the germline V gene, CDR1 is WSHSY and CDR2 is SAAADI. The CDR3 sequence: CASSEPGLVAFF. The CDR3, as DNA: TGCGCCAGCAGTGAGCCGGGACTTGTGGCTTTCTTT.

V usage is TRBV29-1 and J usage is TRBJ1-1, with 7 nucleotides matching TRBD1. Germline V gene lookup returns CDR1 SQVTM and CDR2 ANQGSEA. Trimming removed 4 bases from V and 1 base from J; junction bases left unmatched: 6. This CDR3 has 14 amino acids. Here the CDR3 DNA reads TGCAGCGTTGCCCTTCGACAGGGGAACACTGAAGCTTTCTTT. This translates into CSVALRQGNTEAFF. Variable domain in full (rest from reference TRBV29-1 and TRBJ1-1): SAVISQKPSRDICQRGTSLTIQCQVDSQVTMMFWYRQQPGQSLTLIATANQGSEATYESGFVIDKFPISRPNLTFSTLTVSNMSPEDSSIYLCSVALRQGNTEAFFGQGTRLTVV.